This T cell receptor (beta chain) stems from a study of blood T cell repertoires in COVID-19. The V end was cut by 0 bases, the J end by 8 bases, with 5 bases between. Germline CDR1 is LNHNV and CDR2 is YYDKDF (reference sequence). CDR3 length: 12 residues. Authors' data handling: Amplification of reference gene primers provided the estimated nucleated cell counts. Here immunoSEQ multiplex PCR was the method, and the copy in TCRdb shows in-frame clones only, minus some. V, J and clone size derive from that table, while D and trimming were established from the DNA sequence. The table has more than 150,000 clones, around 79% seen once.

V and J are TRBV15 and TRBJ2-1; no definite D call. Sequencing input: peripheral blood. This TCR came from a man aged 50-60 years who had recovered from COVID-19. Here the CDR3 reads CATSRDEDEQFF. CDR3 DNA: TGTGCCACCAGCAGAGATGAGGATGAGCAGTTCTTC. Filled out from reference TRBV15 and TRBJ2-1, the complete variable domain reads DAMVIQNPRYQVTQFGKPVTLSCSQTLNHNVMYWYQQKSSQAPKLLFHYYDKDFNNEADTPDNFQSRRPNTSFCFLDIRSPGLGDTAMYLCATSRDEDEQFFGPGTRLTVL.